Shown below are 12 T cell receptor beta chains from a single sample sequenced in a study of blood T cells in healthy people across ages. The second PCR ran roughly 6 to 12 cycles with a sample-barcoded 5' primer and J-beta primers. In TCRdb, the 5' RACE reads were re-called with MiXCR into one record per CDR3 protein. The top ten clones hold around 2.1% of a sample with roughly 1,800,000 distinct CDR3 sequences, around 50% of them seen once. Material: blood. These receptors all stem from a woman in her forties in good health.

This clonotype has just a few counts. The genes are TRBV20-1 and TRBJ2-7, with 7 bases identical to TRBD2. Germline V gene data show CDR1 as DFQATT and CDR2 as SNEGSKA (reference sequence). Trimming at V came to 5 bases and at J to 3 bases, leaving 10 bases not matched to a gene. The CDR3 has 14 residues. CDR3 protein: CSARNGEGNYEQYF. In DNA form, the CDR3 reads TGCAGTGCTCGAAATGGGGAGGGAAACTACGAGCAGTACTTC.

This clonotype was observed a few times. V usage is TRBV15 and J usage is TRBJ2-3; D perhaps matches TRBD2 (5 bases). Germline V gives CDR1 LNHNV, CDR2 YYDKDF (reference sequence). The V end was cut by 4 bases, the J end by 0 bases, with 11 bases between. The CDR3 has 15 residues. This CDR3 reads CATSNPSGSTDTQYF. CDR3 sequence (DNA): TGTGCCACCAGCAACCCCAGCGGTAGCACAGATACGCAGTATTTT.

The V and J genes are TRBV13 and TRBJ2-1; TRBD2 might be the D (6 bases). Germline loops: CDR1 PRHDT, CDR2 FYEKMQ (reference sequence). The CDR3 has 17 amino acids. Trimming removed 2 bases from V and 1 base from J, with 15 bases in between. The CDR3 spells CASSLSLSSGSYNEQFF. CDR3 bases: TGTGCCAGCAGCTTAAGTTTAAGTAGCGGATCCTACAATGAGCAGTTCTTC.

The rearrangement uses TRBV6-6 and TRBJ2-3, with D perhaps matching TRBD2 (7 bases). V dropped 6 bases and J dropped 3 bases, with 22 bases sitting between them. Germline lookup yields CDR1 MNHNY and CDR2 SVGAGI (reference sequence). The CDR3 is 17 residues long. CDR3 region: CASSPGWGRGGTDTQYF. Written as DNA, the CDR3 is TGTGCCAGCAGCCCTGGATGGGGCAGGGGAGGGACAGATACGCAGTATTTT.

This chain joins TRBV12-3 or TRBV12-4 and TRBJ2-5; the D is unclear. V gave up 3 bases and J gave up 5 bases, with 13 bases separating them. The CDR3 contains 14 residues. CDR3 amino acids: CASSFSGSGETQYF. CDR3 DNA sequence: TGTGCCAGCAGTTTCTCGGGTTCGGGCGAGACCCAGTACTTC.

The rearrangement uses TRBV4-3 and TRBJ2-1, with 7 bases that match TRBD2. The tail of the sequence fits TRBJ2-7 better, so the J call may be wrong. Looked up from germline, CDR1 is LGHNA and CDR2 is YSLEER. There are 17 residues in the CDR3. As DNA, the CDR3 is TGCGCCAGCAGCCAAGGGGGTTGGGGGGGACGAACCTACGAGCAGTACTTC. Translation gives CASSQGGWGGRTYEQYF.

This clonotype has more than one count but fewer than ten. V gene TRBV9 combines with J gene TRBJ1-2; D is uncertain. V was trimmed by 0 bases and J by 2 bases, leaving 8 bases between them. The CDR3 is 14 residues long. Germline V gene data show CDR1 as SGDLS and CDR2 as YYNGEE. CDR3 DNA sequence: TGTGCCAGCAGCGTAGGTTACGGGAACTATGGCTACACCTTC. Amino acid sequence: CASSVGYGNYGYTF.

The V call is TRBV4-1, the J call TRBJ2-1, with a possible D match to TRBD1 (6 bases). The CDR3 covers 14 residues. The V gene's germline CDR1 is MGHRA and CDR2 YSYEKL. V was cut by 1 base and J by 7 bases, with 11 bases left in between. In nucleotides, the CDR3 is TGCGCCAGCAGCCAAGTGGACAGAGGTAATGAGCAGTTCTTC. Translation gives CASSQVDRGNEQFF.

The V call is TRBV28, the J call TRBJ1-2; 8 nucleotides align to TRBD1. Trimming removed 6 bases from V and 5 bases from J; junction bases left unmatched: 8. From germline, CDR1 is MDHEN and CDR2 SYDVKM. The length of the CDR3 is 14 residues. The DNA for the CDR3 is TGTGCCAGCAGACCCGACAGGGGTCCTTATGGCTACACCTTC. It encodes CASRPDRGPYGYTF.

The rearrangement joins TRBV20-1 to TRBJ2-5; maybe TRBD2 (6 bases). Per the germline V gene, CDR1 is DFQATT and CDR2 is SNEGSKA (reference sequence). V shed 6 bases and J shed 2 bases, with 19 bases lying between them. The CDR3 runs to 15 residues. The DNA for the CDR3 is TGCAGTGCCTCAGGTTGGGGGGATAAGCAAGAGACCCAGTACTTC. It specifies CSASGWGDKQETQYF.

The chain's CDR3 is CASSFTQGGSYEQYF. Here the CDR3 DNA reads TGTGCCAGCAGTTTCACACAGGGGGGTTCCTACGAGCAGTACTTC. The chain joins TRBV6-5 to TRBJ2-7; 8 bases are a match to TRBD1. The V and J ends lost 4 bases and 1 base, in that order; junction bases with no gene match: 6. Germline-derived CDR1 and CDR2 are MNHEY and SVGAGI. This CDR3 has 15 residues.

J is TRBJ2-3 and V is TRBV20-1; D unresolved. CDR3 length: 14 amino acids. Trimming left V 4 bases short and J 1 base short, with 12 bases between. Germline values: CDR1 DFQATT, CDR2 SNEGSKA (reference sequence). The CDR3 DNA reads as TGCAGTGCTAAGCCTCTCCTTCGCACAGATACGCAGTATTTT. This translates into CSAKPLLRTDTQYF.